The 24 T cell receptor beta chains listed next were all sequenced from one sample in a study of T-cell memory formation after mild COVID-19. From the 5' RACE reads, TCRdb called clonotypes with MiXCR, one entry per CDR3 protein. The sample has under 450,000 distinct CDR3 sequences; more than 20% are singletons. Sequencing was done on a sample of PBMCs or a T cell subset sorted from them (not recorded which). The source of these receptors is a man aged 18 to 29 who had mild COVID-19 (a few samples of this study predate the infection). Cell type and time point are not known.

The rearrangement uses TRBV13 and TRBJ2-2; D possibly matches TRBD1 or TRBD2 (6 bases each). This CDR3 has 15 residues. V lost 10 bases, J lost 5 bases, and 20 bases lay in between. Germline V lookup: CDR1 PRHDT, CDR2 FYEKMQ (reference sequence). The CDR3 DNA is TGTGCCACCCCCCCCGGGGGCAGGCTGACCGGGGAGCTGTTTTTT. Its protein is CATPPGGRLTGELFF.

The V call is TRBV4-3, the J call TRBJ1-1; 9 nucleotides align to TRBD1. The CDR3 length is 14 residues. Germline CDR1 reads LGHNA; CDR2 reads YSLEER. V was pared by 5 bases and J by 5 bases, with 6 bases of the junction left unmatched. CDR3 DNA sequence: TGCGCCAGCAGCGGGGTGGACAGGGGTACTGAAGCTTTCTTT. Its protein is CASSGVDRGTEAFF.

The table lists this clonotype with many counts. The chain links TRBV18 to TRBJ1-1; TRBD1 is a possible D gene (5 bases). CDR1 KGHSH and CDR2 LQKENI come from the germline V gene. V dropped 0 bases and J dropped 4 bases, with 9 bases sitting between them. The CDR3 contains 14 residues. CDR3 coding DNA: TGTGCCAGCTCACCACCCGGGGCCCTCACTGAAGCTTTCTTT. Translation gives CASSPPGALTEAFF.

This clonotype was seen only a few times. The chain employs TRBV7-9 and TRBJ2-3; TRBD1 aligns across 9 bases. The CDR3 sequence is 16 residues long. The germline gives CDR1 SEHNR, CDR2 FQNEAQ (reference sequence). Trimming removed 4 bases from V and 3 bases from J; junction bases left unmatched: 8. CDR3 amino acids: CASSSPGQGRTDTQYF. The DNA for the CDR3 is TGTGCCAGCAGCTCGCCGGGACAGGGAAGGACAGATACGCAGTATTTT. The full variable domain, completed using reference TRBV7-9 and TRBJ2-3, is DTGVSQNPRHKITKRGQNVTFRCDPISEHNRLYWYRQTLGQGPEFLTYFQNEAQLEKSRLLSDRFSAERPKGSFSTLEIQRTEQGDSAMYLCASSSPGQGRTDTQYFGPGTRLTVL.

This chain connects TRBV11-2 to TRBJ1-5, with D possibly TRBD1 on 6 matching bases. The CDR3 has 15 amino acids. The V and J ends lost 5 bases and 6 bases respectively, with 17 bases between them. Germline-derived CDR1 and CDR2 are SGHAT and FQNNGV. The CDR3 sequence: CASSPQGEGVQPQHF. DNA of the CDR3: TGTGCCAGCAGCCCCCAAGGGGAGGGGGTTCAGCCCCAGCATTTT.

The rearrangement joins TRBV20-1 to TRBJ1-4, with D tentatively TRBD1 (5 bases). The CDR3 covers 15 residues. From germline, CDR1 is DFQATT and CDR2 SNEGSKA (reference sequence). V gave up 2 bases and J gave up 8 bases, with 18 bases separating them. CDR3 loop: CSARLTGPLGEKLFF. CDR3 DNA: TGCAGTGCTAGATTAACGGGACCCCTGGGGGAAAAACTGTTTTTT.

This clonotype showed up many times. The chain is built from TRBV7-7 and TRBJ2-6; D is uncertain. The length of the CDR3 is 14 residues. Trimming removed 5 bases from V and 0 bases from J, with 5 bases in between. Germline CDR1 and CDR2: SSHAT and FNYEAQ (reference sequence). The chain's CDR3 is CASSQSSGANVLTF. The CDR3 DNA reads as TGTGCCAGCAGCCAGAGCTCTGGGGCCAACGTCCTGACTTTC.

The chain links TRBV7-9 to TRBJ2-1, with TRBD1 identical over 7 bases. V was clipped by 5 bases and J by 4 bases; unmatched bases: 8. Germline values: CDR1 SEHNR, CDR2 FQNEAQ (reference sequence). There are 15 residues in the CDR3. The CDR3 loop is CASSHRDRSYNEQFF. The CDR3 nucleotides read TGTGCCAGCAGCCACCGGGACAGAAGTTACAATGAGCAGTTCTTC.

The V call is TRBV11-3, the J call TRBJ2-2; possibly TRBD1 or TRBD2 for D (5 bases each). The CDR3 is 15 residues long. Looked up from germline, CDR1 is SGHNT and CDR2 is YENEEA. Trimming stripped 0 bases from V and 7 bases from J, with 12 bases between. The CDR3 DNA is TGTGCCAGCAGCTTAGAGAGGGGCCGCGGCGGGGAGCTGTTTTTT. Its translation is CASSLERGRGGELFF.

This clonotype was picked up a small number of times. The V gene is TRBV4-1, the J gene TRBJ2-3; 14 nucleotides agree with TRBD2. The germline CDR1 and CDR2 sequences are MGHRA and YSYEKL. The CDR3 runs to 20 residues. J gave up 0 bases and V 0 bases, and 8 bases lay outside the gene matches. The CDR3 reads CASSQDPGLAGASSTDTQYF. CDR3 DNA sequence: TGCGCCAGCAGCCAAGATCCGGGACTAGCGGGGGCCTCTAGCACAGATACGCAGTATTTT.

This clonotype was seen a few times. The V and J genes are TRBV27 and TRBJ1-1; TRBD1 matches 7 bases. The CDR3 runs 14 residues. The V gene end was trimmed by 3 bases and the J gene end by 9 bases; junction bases not matched to a gene: 10. Germline values: CDR1 MNHEY, CDR2 SMNVEV (reference sequence). The CDR3 sequence is CASSFADRDPKAFF. CDR3 coding DNA: TGTGCCAGCAGTTTCGCTGACAGGGACCCTAAAGCTTTCTTT.

V gene TRBV20-1 combines with J gene TRBJ2-3; TRBD2 aligns across 9 bases. Germline V lookup: CDR1 DFQATT, CDR2 SNEGSKA (reference sequence). There are 15 residues in the CDR3. V lost 7 bases, J lost 2 bases, and 10 bases stayed unmatched. CDR3 loop: CSGGASGDPTDTQYF. The CDR3 region has the DNA TGCAGTGGGGGGGCTAGCGGGGACCCCACAGATACGCAGTATTTT.

This clonotype was counted between two and nine times. This chain uses TRBV6-4 with TRBJ2-3; 7 bases map to TRBD1. The CDR3 runs to 14 residues. V shed 7 bases and J 0 bases; nucleotides not matched to a gene: 4. Germline lookup yields CDR1 MRHNA and CDR2 SNTAGT. The CDR3 loop is CASTLTGSTDTQYF. The CDR3 DNA reads as TGTGCCAGCACCCTGACAGGGAGCACAGATACGCAGTATTTT.

The rearrangement links TRBV7-3 to TRBJ2-7; possibly TRBD1 for D (6 bases). V was cut by 5 bases and J by 6 bases, with 14 bases left in between. The CDR3 totals 13 residues. Germline loops: CDR1 SGHTA, CDR2 FQGTGA. Here the CDR3 reads CASSAHTGSEQYF. CDR3 nucleotide sequence: TGTGCCAGCAGCGCGCACACAGGGTCCGAGCAGTACTTC.

The chain joins TRBV20-1 to TRBJ2-5; D is possibly TRBD1 (6 bases). V gave up 6 bases and J gave up 5 bases, with 16 bases separating them. Germline V gene data show CDR1 as DFQATT and CDR2 as SNEGSKA (reference sequence). The CDR3 is 13 amino acids. This CDR3 is CSAKGGSGETQYF. In nucleotides, the CDR3 is TGCAGTGCCAAAGGGGGTTCGGGGGAGACCCAGTACTTC.

Note on this clonotype: At one boundary the junction diverges from the germline segment, which might be a read error. The J gene is TRBJ1-1, the V gene TRBV5-1; weak D call: TRBD1 (6 bases). This CDR3 region has 13 residues. Germline CDR1 reads SGHRS; CDR2 reads YFSETQ. CDR3 amino acids: CASSSGATTEDFF. DNA of the CDR3: TGCGCCAGCAGCTCGGGGGCCACCACTGAAGATTTCTTT.

This clonotype was observed a few times. This chain uses TRBV27 with TRBJ2-2; D may correspond to TRBD1 or TRBD2 (5 bases each). V shed 0 bases and J shed 5 bases, with 16 bases lying between them. The CDR3 sequence is 17 residues long. Germline-derived CDR1 and CDR2 are MNHEY and SMNVEV (reference sequence). This CDR3 reads CASSLSLFRGVTGELFF. DNA of the CDR3: TGTGCCAGCAGTTTATCCCTTTTTCGAGGGGTGACCGGGGAGCTGTTTTTT.

This clonotype has just a few counts. The V gene is TRBV9, the J gene TRBJ1-3, with unresolved D. The CDR3 runs 16 residues. The V gene's germline CDR1 is SGDLS and CDR2 YYNGEE. V lost 0 bases to trimming and J lost 4 bases, with 14 bases between them. This chain's CDR3 is CASSVAPHAAGNTIYF. CDR3 nucleotides: TGTGCCAGCAGCGTAGCCCCCCACGCCGCGGGAAACACCATATATTTT.

V gene TRBV6-2 or TRBV6-3 combines with J gene TRBJ2-5; perhaps TRBD1 as D (6 bases). Germline lookup yields CDR1 MNHEY and CDR2 SVGEGT. V lost 4 bases and J 5 bases, leaving 17 bases between the germline ends. CDR3 length: 15 residues. The CDR3 sequence: CASSSSQGNSETQYF. The CDR3 DNA sequence: TGTGCCAGCAGTTCCTCACAGGGAAACTCCGAGACCCAGTACTTC.

This clonotype showed up many times. The rearrangement uses TRBV12-3 or TRBV12-4 and TRBJ2-1; D may be TRBD1 (6 bases). Trimming took 7 bases from V and 5 from J, leaving 15 bases between them. The CDR3 extends over 14 amino acids. The CDR3 DNA reads as TGTGCCAGCACCCTACAGGGATTCAACAATGAGCAGTTCTTC. It yields the protein CASTLQGFNNEQFF.

The genes are TRBV12-3 or TRBV12-4 and TRBJ2-7, with TRBD1 identical over 7 bases. There are 15 residues in the CDR3. Germline trimming cut 7 bases from V and 4 bases from J; bases unmatched to any gene: 13. The CDR3 region is CASTLGQVGGYEQYF. CDR3 DNA: TGTGCCAGCACCCTAGGACAGGTTGGTGGGTACGAGCAGTACTTC.

CDR3 sequence reads: CASSQDYEGGEQFF. The CDR3 coding sequence is TGCGCCAGCAGCCAAGATTACGAGGGTGGTGAGCAGTTCTTC. V gene TRBV4-3 combines with J gene TRBJ2-1, with a possible D match to TRBD2 (5 bases). The germline V and J ends were trimmed by 0 bases and 9 bases, with 12 bases remaining between them. Germline assignment: CDR1 LGHNA and CDR2 YSLEER. The CDR3 totals 14 residues.

This clonotype showed up just a few times. This sequence joins TRBV11-2 and TRBJ1-2, with a weak D call TRBD1 (5 bases). The germline V and J ends were trimmed by 3 bases and 5 bases, with 16 bases remaining between them. This CDR3 is 15 amino acids long. The germline CDR1 and CDR2 sequences are SGHAT and FQNNGV. This CDR3 reads CASSLNTGGVYGYTF. The CDR3 DNA follows: TGTGCCAGCAGCTTGAATACAGGAGGGGTATATGGCTACACCTTC.

The chain carries TRBV7-9 and TRBJ2-3; a possible D gene is TRBD2 (6 bases). Trimming cost V 4 bases and J 6 bases, with 11 bases left between them. There are 13 residues in the CDR3. Germline loops: CDR1 SEHNR, CDR2 FQNEAQ (reference sequence). The CDR3 DNA follows: TGTGCCAGCAGCTCGGGACTTTCGGATACGCAGTATTTT. Protein product: CASSSGLSDTQYF.